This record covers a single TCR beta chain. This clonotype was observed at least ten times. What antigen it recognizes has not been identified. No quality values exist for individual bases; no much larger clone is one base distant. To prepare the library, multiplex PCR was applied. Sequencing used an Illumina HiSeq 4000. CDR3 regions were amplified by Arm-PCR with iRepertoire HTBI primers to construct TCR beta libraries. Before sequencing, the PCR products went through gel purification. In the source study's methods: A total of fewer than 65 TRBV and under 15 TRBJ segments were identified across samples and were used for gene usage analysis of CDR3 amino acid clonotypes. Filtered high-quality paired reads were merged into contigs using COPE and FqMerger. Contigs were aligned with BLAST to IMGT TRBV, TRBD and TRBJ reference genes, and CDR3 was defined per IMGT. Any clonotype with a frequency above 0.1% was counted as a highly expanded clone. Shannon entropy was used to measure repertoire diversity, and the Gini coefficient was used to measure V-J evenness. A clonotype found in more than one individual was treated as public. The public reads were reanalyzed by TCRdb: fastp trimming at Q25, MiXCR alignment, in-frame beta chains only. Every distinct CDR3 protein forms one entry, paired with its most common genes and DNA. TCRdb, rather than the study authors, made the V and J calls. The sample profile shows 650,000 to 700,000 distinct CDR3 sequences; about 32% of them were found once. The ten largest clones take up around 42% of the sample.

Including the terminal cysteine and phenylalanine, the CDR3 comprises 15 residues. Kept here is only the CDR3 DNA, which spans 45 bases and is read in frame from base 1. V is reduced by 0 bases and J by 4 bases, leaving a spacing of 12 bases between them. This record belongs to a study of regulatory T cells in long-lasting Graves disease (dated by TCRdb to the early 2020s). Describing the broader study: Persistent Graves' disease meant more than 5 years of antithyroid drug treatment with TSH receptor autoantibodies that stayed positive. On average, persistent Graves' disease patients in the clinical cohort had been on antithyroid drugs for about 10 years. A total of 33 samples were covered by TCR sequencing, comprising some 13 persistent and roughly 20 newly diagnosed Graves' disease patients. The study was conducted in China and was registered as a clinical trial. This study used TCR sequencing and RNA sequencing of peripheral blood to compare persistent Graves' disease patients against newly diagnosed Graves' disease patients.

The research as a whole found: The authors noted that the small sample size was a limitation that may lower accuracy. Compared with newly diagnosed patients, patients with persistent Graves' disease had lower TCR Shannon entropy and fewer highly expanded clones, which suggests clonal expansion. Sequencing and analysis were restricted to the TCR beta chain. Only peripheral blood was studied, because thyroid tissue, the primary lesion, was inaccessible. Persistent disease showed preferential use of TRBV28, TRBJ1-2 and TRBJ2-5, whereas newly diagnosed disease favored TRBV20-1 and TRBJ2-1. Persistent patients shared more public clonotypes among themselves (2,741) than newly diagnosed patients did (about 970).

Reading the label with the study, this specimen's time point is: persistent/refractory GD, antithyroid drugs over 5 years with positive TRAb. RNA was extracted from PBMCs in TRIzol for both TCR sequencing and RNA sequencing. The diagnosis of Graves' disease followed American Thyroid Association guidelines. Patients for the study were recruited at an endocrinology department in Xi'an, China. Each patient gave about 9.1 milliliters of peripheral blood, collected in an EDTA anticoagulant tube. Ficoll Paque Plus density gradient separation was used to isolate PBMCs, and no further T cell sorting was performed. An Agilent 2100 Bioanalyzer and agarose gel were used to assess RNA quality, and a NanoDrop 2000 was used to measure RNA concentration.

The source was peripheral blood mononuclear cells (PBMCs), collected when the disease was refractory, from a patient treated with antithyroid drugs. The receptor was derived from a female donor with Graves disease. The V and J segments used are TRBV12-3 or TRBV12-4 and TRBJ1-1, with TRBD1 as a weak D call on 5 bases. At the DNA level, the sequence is TGTGCCAGCAGTTTAGCTGGCAGGGCGGGCACTGAAGCTTTCTTT. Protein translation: CASSLAGRAGTEAFF.